This TCR beta chain derives from a study of T cell responses to AZD1222 COVID-19 vaccine. Study-level background: The study pooled second doses at about 4 or about 12 weeks.

Produced via immunoSEQ multiplex PCR; TCRdb's table is partial and in-frame only. The sample lists approximately 150,000 clones, approximately 90% occurring once. The CDR3 length is 11 residues. Trimming shortened V by 3 bases and J by 10 bases, and 9 bases separated the two germline ends. General study points: After the peak T cell response, and only then, were repertoires sampled.

To note about this clone: Its antigen is not identified.

This receptor was taken from an adult in good health. The V call is TRBV12-3 or TRBV12-4, the J call TRBJ1-2, with D unresolved. Here the sequenced sample was peripheral blood, taken on day 0 of AZD1222 vaccination. CDR3 in amino acids: CASSLRQHYTF. CDR3 in DNA: TGTGCCAGCAGTTTGAGGCAGCACTACACCTTC.